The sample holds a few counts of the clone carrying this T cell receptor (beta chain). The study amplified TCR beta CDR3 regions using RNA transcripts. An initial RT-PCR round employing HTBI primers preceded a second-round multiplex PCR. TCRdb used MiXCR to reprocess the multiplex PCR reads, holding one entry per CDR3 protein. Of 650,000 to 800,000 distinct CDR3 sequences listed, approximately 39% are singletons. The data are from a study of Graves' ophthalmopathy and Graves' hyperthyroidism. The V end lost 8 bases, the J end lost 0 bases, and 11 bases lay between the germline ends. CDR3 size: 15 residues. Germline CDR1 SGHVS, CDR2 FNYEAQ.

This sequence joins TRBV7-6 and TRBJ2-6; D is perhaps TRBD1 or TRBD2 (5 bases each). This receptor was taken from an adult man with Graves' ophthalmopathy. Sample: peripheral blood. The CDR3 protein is CASRPGTSGANVLTF. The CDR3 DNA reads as TGTGCCAGCCGCCCCGGGACCTCTGGGGCCAACGTCCTGACTTTC. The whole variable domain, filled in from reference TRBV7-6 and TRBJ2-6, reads GAGVSQSPRYKVTKRGQDVALRCDPISGHVSLYWYRQALGQGPEFLTYFNYEAQQDKSGLPNDRFSAERPEGSISTLTIQRTEQRDSAMYRCASRPGTSGANVLTFGAGSRLTVL.